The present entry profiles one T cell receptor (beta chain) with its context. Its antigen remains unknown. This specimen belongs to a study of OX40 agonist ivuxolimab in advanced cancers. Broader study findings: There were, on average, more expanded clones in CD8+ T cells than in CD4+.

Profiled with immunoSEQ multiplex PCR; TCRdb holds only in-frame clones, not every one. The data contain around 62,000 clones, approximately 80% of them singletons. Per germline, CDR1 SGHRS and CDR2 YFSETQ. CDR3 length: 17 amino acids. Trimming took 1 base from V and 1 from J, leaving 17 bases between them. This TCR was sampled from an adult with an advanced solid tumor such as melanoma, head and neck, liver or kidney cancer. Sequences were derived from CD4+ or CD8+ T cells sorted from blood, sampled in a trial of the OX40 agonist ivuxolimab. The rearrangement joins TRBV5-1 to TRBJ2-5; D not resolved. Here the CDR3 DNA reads TGCGCCAGCAGCTTGAGGAAGAGACCCCAACCCCAAGAGACCCAGTACTTC. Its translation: CASSLRKRPQPQETQYF.